This entry concerns a single TCR beta chain. This clone was detected a few times. No cognate antigen has been identified for it. No quality values exist for individual bases; no much larger clone is one base distant. The same CDR3 can be traced to other DNA sequences in this sample. CDR1 is given as SGDLS and CDR2 as YYNGEE, both from the germline V gene. Measured from the cysteine to the phenylalanine, the CDR3 is 14 residues long. Only the CDR3 DNA stays, 42 bases, in frame from base 1. At the junction V is shortened by 3 bases and J by 3 bases; bases outside the gene matches: 2. The donors were healthy, HIV-negative adults who had no recently reported acute infections or vaccinations. All donors were Caucasian adults living in Nashville, Tennessee, USA. CD4+ T cells were enriched by magnetic negative selection; naive cells were then positively selected on CD45RA, and the negative fraction formed the memory subset. After blood collection by leukapheresis, PBMCs were isolated using Ficoll-Histopaque density gradient centrifugation and then cryopreserved in the vapor phase of liquid nitrogen. Purity and quantity of every magnetically sorted T cell population were checked by analytical flow cytometry. Genomic DNA was isolated from each sorted fraction and quantified by UV absorbance on a Nanodrop 2000c.

The data belong to a study of shared clonotypes between healthy human individuals (dated by TCRdb to between 2020 and 2021). Concerning the study at large: A few men and a couple of women, aged 18 to 49 years, made up the cohort. For each donor, CD4 naive and CD4 memory were each given three plates, CD8 naive was given two plates, and CD8 memory was given one plate. To estimate repertoire size and how much clonotypes are shared between individuals, the study performed deep sequencing of blood TCR repertoires from roughly five healthy adults. Different laboratories and diverse techniques were used to prepare libraries and sequence TCR repertoires, to increase sequencing depth and limit assay-specific biases. Between about 0.94 and 8.9 billion PBMCs per donor were obtained by leukapheresis.

TCR CDR3 regions were amplified from genomic DNA by multiplex PCR using the deep immunoSEQ assay. Genomic DNA extracted from each cell subset was distributed evenly over all wells of several immunoSEQ 96-well plates, and each plate served as one replicate. For sorted subsets, 150 to 200 ng genomic DNA, equal to tens of thousands of T cell genomes, was loaded into each replicate PCR. The purified libraries were quantified using a Qubit 3.0 fluorometer, sized with a Bioanalyzer 2100, and then quantified again using the KAPA Library Quantification kit. Every immunoSEQ 96-well plate was sequenced on a separate single-read 150-cycle Illumina NextSeq 550 flow cell. Per the original workflow: Because the immunoSEQ output included only junctional sequences and no quality scores, the filtering could not be the same as the filtering used for full-length reads. Sequences were annotated with PyIR, a Python wrapper for IgBLAST v1.9, and V/J genes and CDR3 were assigned using IMGT germline references. Reads were removed for weak V/J assignments (E-value above 1e-6), missing CDR3, stop codons, out-of-frame junctions, or ambiguous translated residues. V3J clonotypes were defined by identical inferred V gene, J gene, and CDR3 amino acid sequence. The percentage overlap between two repertoires was calculated by dividing the number of shared unique clonotypes by the size of the smaller repertoire. Richness of each repertoire was evaluated using RTK rarefaction, the Chao1 estimator, and Recon v2.1 estimates of unobserved clonotypes. For all TCRbeta clonotypes obtained by the gDNA method from four donors, generation probabilities were computed with OLGA. In its TCRdb copy, this immuneACCESS table keeps in-frame sequences only and misses some clones. Where compared with another copy, unresolved V genes explain less than half of these, and the others have no known cause. The V and J calls and clone size are taken from that table; D and trimming were inferred from the DNA. The sample table contains 850,000 to 1,100,000 clones; only one count was recorded for roughly 77% of them. The ten most abundant clones make up approximately 0.95% of the sample.

Summary of the overall study and its limitations: The genetic and exposure-history diversity represented was limited by the small number of donors. About 4.5% of naive CD4, roughly 3.5% of naive CD8, 2% to 2.5% of memory CD4, and about 0.4% of memory CD8 clonotypes were shared across several donors. Clonotypes shared by all four sorted-subset donors showed higher generation probabilities than non-shared clonotypes. Naive subsets generally had larger estimated clonotype richness than memory subsets did. Pairwise subsampling indicated that sequencing depth was expected to affect the degree of clonotype sharing among donors. Sampling was restricted to blood, and TCR repertoires in tissue are likely to differ from TCR repertoires in blood. Incomplete sequencing was indicated by rarefaction of sorted-subset datasets, despite the large sequencing depth.

What was sequenced was memory CD4+ T cells from PBMCs. Explained via the paper, the cell subset or site label denotes: CD45RA-negative fraction. The chain links TRBV9 with TRBJ2-7, with TRBD1 identical over 11 junction bases. The source of this sequence is a man aged 18-30 years in good health. Some clones in this sample may be carry-over from other donors' samples. The nucleotides read TGTGCCAGCAGCGCGGGGACAGGGGGCTACGAGCAGTACTTC. This sequence encodes CASSAGTGGYEQYF.